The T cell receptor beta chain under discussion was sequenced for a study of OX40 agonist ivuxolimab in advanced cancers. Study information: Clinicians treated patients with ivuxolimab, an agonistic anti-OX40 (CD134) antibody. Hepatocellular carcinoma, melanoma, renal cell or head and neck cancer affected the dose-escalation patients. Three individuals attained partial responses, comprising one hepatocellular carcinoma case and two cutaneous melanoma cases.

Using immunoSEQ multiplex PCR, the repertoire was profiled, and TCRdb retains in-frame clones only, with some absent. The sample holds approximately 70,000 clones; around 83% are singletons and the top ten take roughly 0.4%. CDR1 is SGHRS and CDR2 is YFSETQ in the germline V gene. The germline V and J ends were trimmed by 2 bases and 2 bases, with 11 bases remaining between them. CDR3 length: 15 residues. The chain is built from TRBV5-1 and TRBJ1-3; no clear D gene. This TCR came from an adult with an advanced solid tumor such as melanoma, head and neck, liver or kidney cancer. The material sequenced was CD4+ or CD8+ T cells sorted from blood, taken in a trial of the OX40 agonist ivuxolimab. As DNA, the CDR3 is TGCGCCAGCAGCTTTGGCCAGACCACTGGAAACACCATATATTTT. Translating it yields CASSFGQTTGNTIYF.